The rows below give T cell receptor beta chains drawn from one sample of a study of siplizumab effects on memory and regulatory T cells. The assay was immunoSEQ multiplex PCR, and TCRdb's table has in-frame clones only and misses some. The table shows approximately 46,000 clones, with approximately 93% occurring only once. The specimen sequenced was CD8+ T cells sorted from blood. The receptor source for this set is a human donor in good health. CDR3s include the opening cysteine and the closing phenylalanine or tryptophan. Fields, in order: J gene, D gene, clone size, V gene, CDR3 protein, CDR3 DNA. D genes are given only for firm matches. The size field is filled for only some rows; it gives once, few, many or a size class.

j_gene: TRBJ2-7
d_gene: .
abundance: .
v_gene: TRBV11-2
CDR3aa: CASSLVGQTYEQYF
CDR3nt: TGTGCCAGCAGCTTAGTCGGACAGACCTACGAGCAGTACTTC

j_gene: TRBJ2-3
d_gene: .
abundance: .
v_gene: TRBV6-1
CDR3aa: CASSLTSGTDTQYF
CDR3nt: TGTGCCAGCAGTCTAACCTCCGGGACAGATACGCAGTATTTT

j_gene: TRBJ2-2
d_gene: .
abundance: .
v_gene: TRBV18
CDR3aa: CASSDFYRDGGELFF
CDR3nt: TGTGCCAGCTCGGATTTTTACAGGGATGGCGGGGAGCTGTTTTTT

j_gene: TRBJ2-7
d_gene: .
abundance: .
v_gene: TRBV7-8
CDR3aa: CASSLQQDVEQYF
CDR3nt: TGTGCCAGCAGCTTACAACAGGACGTCGAGCAGTACTTC

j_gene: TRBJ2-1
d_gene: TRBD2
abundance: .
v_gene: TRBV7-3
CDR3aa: CASSLTGTSGSNEQFF
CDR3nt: TGTGCCAGCAGCTTAACCGGGACTAGCGGGAGTAATGAGCAGTTCTTC

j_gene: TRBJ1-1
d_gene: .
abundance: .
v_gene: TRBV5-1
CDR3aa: CASSLGPRQMNTEAFF
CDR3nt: TGCGCCAGCAGCTTGGGTCCCCGACAGATGAACACTGAAGCTTTCTTT

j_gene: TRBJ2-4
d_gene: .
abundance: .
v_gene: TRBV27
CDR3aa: CASSLSRAYRHF
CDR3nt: TGTGCCAGCAGTTTATCGCGAGCTTACCGGCACTTC

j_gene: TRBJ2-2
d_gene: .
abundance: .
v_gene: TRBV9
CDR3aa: CASSPGAVNTGELFF
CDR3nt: TGTGCCAGCAGCCCAGGGGCGGTTAACACCGGGGAGCTGTTTTTT

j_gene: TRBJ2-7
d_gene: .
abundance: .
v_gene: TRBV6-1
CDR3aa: CASSEGYEQYF
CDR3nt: TGTGCCAGCAGTGAAGGATACGAGCAGTACTTC

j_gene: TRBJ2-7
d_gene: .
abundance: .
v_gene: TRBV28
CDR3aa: CASSLWAYEQYF
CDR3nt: TGTGCCAGCAGTTTGTGGGCGTACGAGCAGTACTTC

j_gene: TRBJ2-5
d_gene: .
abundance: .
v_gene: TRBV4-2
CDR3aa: CASSQGGSGQGGVPQYF
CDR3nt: TGTGCCAGCAGCCAAGGAGGTAGCGGCCAAGGGGGGGTACCCCAGTACTTC

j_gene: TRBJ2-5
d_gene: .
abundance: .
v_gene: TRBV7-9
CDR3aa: CASSLVRGQQETQYF
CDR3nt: TGTGCCAGCAGCTTAGTCCGAGGACAACAAGAGACCCAGTACTTC

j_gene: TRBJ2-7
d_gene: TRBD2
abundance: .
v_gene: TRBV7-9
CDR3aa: CASSERLAGAYEQYF
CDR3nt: TGTGCCAGCAGCGAACGGCTAGCGGGAGCCTACGAGCAGTACTTC

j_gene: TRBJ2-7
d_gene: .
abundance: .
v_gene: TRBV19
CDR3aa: CATGERISYEQYF
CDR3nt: TGTGCCACTGGGGAGCGTATCTCCTACGAGCAGTACTTC

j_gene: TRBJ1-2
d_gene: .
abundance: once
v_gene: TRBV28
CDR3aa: CASSLPQGWRGYTF
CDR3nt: TGTGCCAGCAGTTTACCCCAGGGATGGAGAGGCTACACCTTC

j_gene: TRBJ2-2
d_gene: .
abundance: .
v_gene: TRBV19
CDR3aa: CASSILGLDTGELFF
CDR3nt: TGTGCCAGTAGTATCCTGGGGTTGGACACCGGGGAGCTGTTTTTT

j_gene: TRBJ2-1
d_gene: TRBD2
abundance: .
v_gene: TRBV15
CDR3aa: CATSTSRAGGFNEQFF
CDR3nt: TGTGCCACCAGCACCAGCCGCGCGGGAGGTTTCAATGAGCAGTTCTTC

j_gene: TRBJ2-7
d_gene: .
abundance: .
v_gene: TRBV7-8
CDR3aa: CASSFGGTYEQYF
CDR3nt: TGTGCCAGCAGCTTTGGAGGAACCTACGAGCAGTACTTC

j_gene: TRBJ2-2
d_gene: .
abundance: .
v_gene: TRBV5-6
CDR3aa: CASSLGVRGELFF
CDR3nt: TGTGCCAGCAGCTTGGGGGTCCGCGGGGAGCTGTTTTTT